This T cell receptor (beta chain) stems from a study of CXCR3-negative and CXCR3-positive naive CD8 T cells. The germline gives CDR1 DFQATT, CDR2 SNEGSKA (reference sequence). The CDR3 contains 14 residues. 5' RACE with UMI labels generated the TRB cDNA libraries. TCRdb reworked the 5' RACE reads into one entry per CDR3 protein, no DNA. This sample's table reports 65,000 to 85,000 distinct CDR3 sequences. The chain joins TRBV20-1 to TRBJ1-2; TCRdb's D call, TRBD1, is unchecked because there is no DNA. This clonotype originated in a human donor in good health. Some clones in this sample may be carry-over from other donors' samples. Material: naive CXCR3- CD8+ T cells from blood. Noted subset: CD45RO-CCR7+CD27+CD95- naive CD8+ T cells lacking CXCR3 (TNR3-). The CDR3 here is CSARQRQNYYGYTF.